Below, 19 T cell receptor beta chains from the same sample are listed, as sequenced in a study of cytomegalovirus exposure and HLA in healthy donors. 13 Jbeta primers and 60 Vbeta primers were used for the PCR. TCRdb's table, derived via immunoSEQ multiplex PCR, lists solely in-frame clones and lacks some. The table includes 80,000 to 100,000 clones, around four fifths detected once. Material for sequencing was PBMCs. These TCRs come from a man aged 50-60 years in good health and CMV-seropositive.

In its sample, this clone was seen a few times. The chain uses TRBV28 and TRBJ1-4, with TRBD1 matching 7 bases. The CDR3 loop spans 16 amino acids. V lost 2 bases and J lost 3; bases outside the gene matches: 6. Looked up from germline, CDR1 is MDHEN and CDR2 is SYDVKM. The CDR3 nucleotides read TGTGCCAGCAGTTTACTCGGACAGGAAGCTAATGAAAAACTGTTTTTT. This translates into CASSLLGQEANEKLFF.

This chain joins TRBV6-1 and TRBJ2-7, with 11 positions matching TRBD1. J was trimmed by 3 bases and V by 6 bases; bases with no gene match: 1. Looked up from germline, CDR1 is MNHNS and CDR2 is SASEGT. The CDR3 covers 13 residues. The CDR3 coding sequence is TGTGCCAGCAGGGGGACAGGGGGCTACGAGCAGTACTTC. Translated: CASRGTGGYEQYF.

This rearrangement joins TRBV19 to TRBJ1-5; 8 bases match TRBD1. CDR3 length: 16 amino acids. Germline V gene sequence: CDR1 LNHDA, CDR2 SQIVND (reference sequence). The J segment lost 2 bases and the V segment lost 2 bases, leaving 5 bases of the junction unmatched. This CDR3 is CASSITGGSGNQPQHF. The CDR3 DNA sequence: TGTGCCAGTAGTATAACAGGGGGAAGCGGCAATCAGCCCCAGCATTTT.

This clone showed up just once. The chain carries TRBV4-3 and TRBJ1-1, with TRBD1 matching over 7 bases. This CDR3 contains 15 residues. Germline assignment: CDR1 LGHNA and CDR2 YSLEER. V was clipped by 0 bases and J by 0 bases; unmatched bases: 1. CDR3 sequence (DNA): TGCGCCAGCAGCCAAGAGGGACAGCTGAACACTGAAGCTTTCTTT. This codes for CASSQEGQLNTEAFF.

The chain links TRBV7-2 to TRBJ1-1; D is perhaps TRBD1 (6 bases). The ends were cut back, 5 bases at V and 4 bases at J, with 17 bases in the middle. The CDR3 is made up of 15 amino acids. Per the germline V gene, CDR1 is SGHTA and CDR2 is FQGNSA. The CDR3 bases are TGTGCCAGCAGCAGAGACAGGTCTCAGAGCACTGAAGCTTTCTTT. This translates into CASSRDRSQSTEAFF.

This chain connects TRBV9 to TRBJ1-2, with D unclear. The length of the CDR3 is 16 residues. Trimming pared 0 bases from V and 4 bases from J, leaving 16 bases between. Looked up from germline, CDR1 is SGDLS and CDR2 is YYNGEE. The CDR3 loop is CASSVGRVLGSYGYTF. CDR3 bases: TGTGCCAGCAGCGTAGGGAGGGTTTTAGGGTCCTATGGCTACACCTTC.

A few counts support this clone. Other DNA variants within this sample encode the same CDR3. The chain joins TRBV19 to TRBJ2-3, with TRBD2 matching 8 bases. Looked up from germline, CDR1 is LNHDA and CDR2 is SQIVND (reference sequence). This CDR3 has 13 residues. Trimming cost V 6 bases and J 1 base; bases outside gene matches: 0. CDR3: CASSGGGTDTQYF. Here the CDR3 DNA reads TGTGCCAGTAGCGGGGGGGGCACAGATACGCAGTATTTT.

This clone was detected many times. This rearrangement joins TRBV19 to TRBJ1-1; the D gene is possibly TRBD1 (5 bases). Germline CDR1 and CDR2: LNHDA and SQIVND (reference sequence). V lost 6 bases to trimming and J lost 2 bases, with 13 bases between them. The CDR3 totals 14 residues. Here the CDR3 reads CASRPNGGNTEAFF. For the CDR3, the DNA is TGTGCCAGTAGGCCCAACGGGGGAAACACTGAAGCTTTCTTT.

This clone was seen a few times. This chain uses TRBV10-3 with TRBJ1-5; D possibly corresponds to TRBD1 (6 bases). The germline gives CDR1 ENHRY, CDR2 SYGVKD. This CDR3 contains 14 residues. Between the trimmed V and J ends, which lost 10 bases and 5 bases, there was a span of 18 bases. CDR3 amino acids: CATKQGGGDQPQHF. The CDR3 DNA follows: TGTGCCACCAAACAGGGTGGCGGCGATCAGCCCCAGCATTTT.

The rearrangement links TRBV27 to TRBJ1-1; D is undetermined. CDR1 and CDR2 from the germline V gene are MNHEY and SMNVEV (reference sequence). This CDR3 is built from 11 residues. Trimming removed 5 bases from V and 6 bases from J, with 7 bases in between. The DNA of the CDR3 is TGTGCCAGCAGTCACGGGTCTGAAGCTTTCTTT. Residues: CASSHGSEAFF.

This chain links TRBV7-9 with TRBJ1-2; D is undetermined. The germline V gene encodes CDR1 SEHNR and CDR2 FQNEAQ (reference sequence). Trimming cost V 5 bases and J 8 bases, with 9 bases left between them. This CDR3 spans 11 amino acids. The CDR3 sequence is CASSRTQGYTF. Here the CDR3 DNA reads TGTGCCAGCAGCCGCACCCAGGGCTACACCTTC.

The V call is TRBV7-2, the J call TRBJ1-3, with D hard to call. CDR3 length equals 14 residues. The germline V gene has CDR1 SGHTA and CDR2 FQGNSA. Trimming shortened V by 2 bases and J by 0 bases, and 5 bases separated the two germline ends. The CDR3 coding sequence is TGTGCCAGCAGCTTACGTAGCTCTGGAAACACCATATATTTT. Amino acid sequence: CASSLRSSGNTIYF.

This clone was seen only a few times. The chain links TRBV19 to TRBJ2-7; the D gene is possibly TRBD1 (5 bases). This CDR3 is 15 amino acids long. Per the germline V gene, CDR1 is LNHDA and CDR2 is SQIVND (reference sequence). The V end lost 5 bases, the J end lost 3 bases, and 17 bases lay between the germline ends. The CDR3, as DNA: TGTGCCAGTAGTTTCCGCAGGGATCCCGACTACGAGCAGTACTTC. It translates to CASSFRRDPDYEQYF.

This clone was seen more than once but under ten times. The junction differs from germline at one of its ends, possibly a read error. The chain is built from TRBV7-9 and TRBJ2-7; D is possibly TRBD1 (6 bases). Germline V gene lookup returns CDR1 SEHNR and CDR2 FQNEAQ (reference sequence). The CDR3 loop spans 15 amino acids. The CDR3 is CSSSLRRGISYEQYF. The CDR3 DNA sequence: TGTTCCAGCAGCTTACGCAGGGGAATCAGTTACGAGCAGTACTTC.

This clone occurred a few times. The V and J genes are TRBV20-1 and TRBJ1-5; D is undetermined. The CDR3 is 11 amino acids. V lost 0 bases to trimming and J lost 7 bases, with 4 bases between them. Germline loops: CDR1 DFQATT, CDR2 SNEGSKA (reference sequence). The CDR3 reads CSARDSQPQHF. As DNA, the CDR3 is TGCAGTGCTAGAGATTCGCAGCCCCAGCATTTT.

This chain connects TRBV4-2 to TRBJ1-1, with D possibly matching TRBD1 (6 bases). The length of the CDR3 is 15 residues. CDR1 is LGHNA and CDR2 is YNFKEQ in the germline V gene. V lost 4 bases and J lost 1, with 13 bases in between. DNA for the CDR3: TGTGCCAGCAGCCCCTGGACAGATTCGAACACTGAAGCTTTCTTT. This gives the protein CASSPWTDSNTEAFF.

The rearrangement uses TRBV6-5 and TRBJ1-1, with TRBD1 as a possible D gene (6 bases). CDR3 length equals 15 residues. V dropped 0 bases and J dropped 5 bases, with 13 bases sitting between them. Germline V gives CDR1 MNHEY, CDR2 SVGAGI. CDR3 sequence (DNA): TGTGCCAGCAGTTACTCGACAGGACCCGGGACTGAAGCTTTCTTT. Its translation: CASSYSTGPGTEAFF.

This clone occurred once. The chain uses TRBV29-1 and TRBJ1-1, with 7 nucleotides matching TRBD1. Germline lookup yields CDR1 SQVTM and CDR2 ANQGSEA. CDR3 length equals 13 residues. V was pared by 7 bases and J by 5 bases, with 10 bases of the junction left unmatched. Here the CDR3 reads CSGRQGSGTEAFF. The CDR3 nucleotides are TGCAGCGGACGACAGGGATCGGGGACTGAAGCTTTCTTT.

CDR3 sequence: CAWSPRGEQYF. The DNA of the CDR3 is TGTGCCTGGAGTCCGCGGGGCGAGCAGTACTTC. V and J are TRBV30 and TRBJ2-7; D perhaps matches TRBD2 (6 bases). This CDR3 is 11 amino acids long. The germline V and J ends were trimmed by 2 bases and 6 bases, with 8 bases remaining between them. The V gene's germline CDR1 is GTSNPN and CDR2 SVGIG (reference sequence).